This TCR beta chain was identified in a study of glioma-infiltrating T cells. Study results and limitations: Above-expected tissue-blood divergence occurred in all gliomas, most in low-grade ones.

This CDR3 has 15 amino acids. Germline values: CDR1 SGHRS, CDR2 YFSETQ. Trimming cost V 2 bases and J 6 bases; bases outside gene matches: 4. Remarks on this clonotype: Antigen unknown.

Using RNA template, CDR3s of TCR alpha and beta were amplified with iRepertoire arm-PCR. TCRdb recomputed calls from the multiplex PCR reads with MiXCR, one row per CDR3 protein. The profile shows around 350,000 distinct CDR3 sequences, more than 35% of them singletons. Sequenced sample: glioma tissue, nonneoplastic brain tissue, or PBMCs (not recorded which). This TCR came from a human donor with low-grade glioma or glioblastoma, undergoing nonglioma brain surgery, or in good health (not recorded which). The V call is TRBV5-1, the J call TRBJ2-1; 11 bases line up with TRBD2. CDR3 sequence: CASSFSGRAVNEQFF. CDR3 in DNA: TGCGCCAGCAGCTTTAGCGGGAGGGCCGTCAATGAGCAGTTCTTC.